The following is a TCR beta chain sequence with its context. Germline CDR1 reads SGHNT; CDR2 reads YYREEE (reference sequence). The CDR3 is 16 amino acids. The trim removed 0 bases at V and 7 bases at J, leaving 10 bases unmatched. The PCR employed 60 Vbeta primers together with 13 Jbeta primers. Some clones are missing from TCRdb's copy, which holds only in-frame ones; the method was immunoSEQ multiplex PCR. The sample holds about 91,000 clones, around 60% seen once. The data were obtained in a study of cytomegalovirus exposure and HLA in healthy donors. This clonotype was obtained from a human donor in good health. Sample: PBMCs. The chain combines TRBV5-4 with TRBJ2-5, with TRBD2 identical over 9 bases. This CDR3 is CASSLVGGGGPGTQYF. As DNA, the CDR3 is TGTGCCAGCAGCTTGGTCGGCGGGGGGGGGCCGGGGACCCAGTACTTC. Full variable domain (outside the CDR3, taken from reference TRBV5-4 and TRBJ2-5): ETGVTQSPTHLIKTRGQQVTLRCSSQSGHNTVSWYQQALGQGPQFIFQYYREEENGRGNFPPRFSGLQFPNYSSELNVNALELDDSALYLCASSLVGGGGPGTQYFGPGTRLLVL.